This is a list of T cell receptor beta chains from one sample in a study of Ad26.COV2.S vaccination and SARS-CoV-2 variants. Repertoires were generated with immunoSEQ multiplex PCR, while TCRdb's copy carries only in-frame clones and drops some. The table includes about 680,000 clones, more than 80% detected once. Sequencing used peripheral blood, obtained in a trial of Ad26.COV2.S vaccine versus placebo. The receptors here all came from a person between 18 and 60 years old who received the Ad26.COV2.S COVID-19 vaccine or a placebo. Both conserved end residues are part of each CDR3. The order of the fields is V gene, D gene, CDR3 length, J gene, clone size, CDR3 protein, CDR3 DNA. A D gene is named only where the DNA matches it firmly. Size values are once, few and many counts, or a class for expanded clones, and some rows have none.

V gene: TRBV5-1; D gene: TRBD2; CDR3 length: 15; J gene: TRBJ2-1; clone size: NA; CDR3 protein: CASSLTSGGYNEQFF; CDR3 DNA: TGCGCCAGCAGCTTGACTAGCGGGGGTTACAATGAGCAGTTCTTC
V gene: TRBV6-4; D gene: TRBD1; CDR3 length: 15; J gene: TRBJ1-2; clone size: NA; CDR3 protein: CASSDYAGGVQGYTF; CDR3 DNA: TGTGCCAGCAGTGACTACGCAGGGGGCGTTCAGGGCTACACCTTC
V gene: TRBV6-6; D gene: TRBD1; CDR3 length: 17; J gene: TRBJ1-6; clone size: NA; CDR3 protein: CASSPGQGSSYNSPLHF; CDR3 DNA: TGTGCCAGCAGTCCAGGACAGGGGAGCTCCTATAATTCACCCCTCCACTTT
V gene: TRBV15; D gene: NA; CDR3 length: 13; J gene: TRBJ1-1; clone size: NA; CDR3 protein: CATSRDIGSEAFF; CDR3 DNA: TGTGCCACCAGCAGAGATATAGGGTCTGAAGCTTTCTTT
V gene: TRBV7-6; D gene: NA; CDR3 length: 14; J gene: TRBJ1-4; clone size: NA; CDR3 protein: CASSLSGVGEKLFF; CDR3 DNA: TGTGCCAGCAGCTTATCAGGGGTCGGCGAAAAACTGTTTTTT
V gene: TRBV5-4; D gene: NA; CDR3 length: 16; J gene: TRBJ1-3; clone size: NA; CDR3 protein: CASSLSTDPSGNTIYF; CDR3 DNA: TGTGCCAGCAGCTTGAGTACGGACCCCTCTGGAAACACCATATATTTT
V gene: TRBV10-2; D gene: TRBD2; CDR3 length: 15; J gene: TRBJ2-1; clone size: NA; CDR3 protein: CASSEKREGRDEQFF; CDR3 DNA: TGCGCCAGCAGTGAGAAGCGGGAGGGCCGGGATGAGCAGTTCTTC
V gene: TRBV19; D gene: NA; CDR3 length: 17; J gene: TRBJ1-5; clone size: NA; CDR3 protein: CASSIDRGSISNQPQHF; CDR3 DNA: TGTGCCAGTAGTATAGATCGGGGATCCATAAGCAATCAGCCCCAGCATTTT
V gene: TRBV5-6; D gene: TRBD1; CDR3 length: 14; J gene: TRBJ1-2; clone size: NA; CDR3 protein: CASSLGQGIYGYTF; CDR3 DNA: TGTGCCAGCAGCTTGGGACAGGGAATCTATGGCTACACCTTC
V gene: TRBV9; D gene: TRBD2; CDR3 length: 16; J gene: TRBJ2-5; clone size: NA; CDR3 protein: CASSPLPGGGDETQYF; CDR3 DNA: TGTGCCAGCAGCCCCTTACCGGGCGGGGGGGATGAGACCCAGTACTTC
V gene: TRBV20-1; D gene: NA; CDR3 length: 11; J gene: TRBJ2-7; clone size: NA; CDR3 protein: CSAVTGREQYF; CDR3 DNA: TGCAGTGCTGTTACAGGGCGCGAGCAGTACTTC
V gene: TRBV6-5; D gene: TRBD1; CDR3 length: 12; J gene: TRBJ2-7; clone size: NA; CDR3 protein: CASRDRYYEQYF; CDR3 DNA: TGTGCCAGCAGGGACAGGTACTACGAGCAGTACTTC
V gene: TRBV2; D gene: TRBD1; CDR3 length: 13; J gene: TRBJ1-2; clone size: NA; CDR3 protein: CASTPGGQGGYTF; CDR3 DNA: TGTGCCAGCACCCCAGGGGGGCAGGGAGGCTACACCTTC
V gene: TRBV7-9; D gene: TRBD2; CDR3 length: 13; J gene: TRBJ2-1; clone size: NA; CDR3 protein: CASSFGTTNEQFF; CDR3 DNA: TGTGCCAGCAGCTTCGGGACTACAAATGAGCAGTTCTTC
V gene: TRBV19; D gene: NA; CDR3 length: 13; J gene: TRBJ1-2; clone size: NA; CDR3 protein: CASSVLVEGGYTF; CDR3 DNA: TGTGCCAGTAGTGTTTTGGTCGAGGGAGGCTACACCTTC
V gene: TRBV6-2/TRBV6-3; D gene: TRBD1; CDR3 length: 15; J gene: TRBJ2-1; clone size: NA; CDR3 protein: CASSTPDRGHNEQFF; CDR3 DNA: TGTGCCAGCAGTACCCCGGACAGGGGGCACAATGAGCAGTTCTTC
V gene: TRBV4-1; D gene: NA; CDR3 length: 15; J gene: TRBJ1-5; clone size: NA; CDR3 protein: CASSQDDGGNQPQHF; CDR3 DNA: TGCGCCAGCAGCCAAGATGACGGCGGCAATCAGCCCCAGCATTTT
V gene: TRBV7-2; D gene: NA; CDR3 length: 11; J gene: TRBJ2-5; clone size: NA; CDR3 protein: CASISEETQYF; CDR3 DNA: TGTGCCAGCATTTCTGAAGAGACCCAGTACTTC
V gene: TRBV4-3; D gene: NA; CDR3 length: 13; J gene: TRBJ2-7; clone size: once; CDR3 protein: CASSQVDSYEQYF; CDR3 DNA: TGCGCCAGCAGCCAAGTCGATTCCTACGAGCAGTACTTC
V gene: TRBV11-2; D gene: NA; CDR3 length: 14; J gene: TRBJ2-7; clone size: NA; CDR3 protein: CASSWGGQIYEQYF; CDR3 DNA: TGTGCCAGCAGCTGGGGGGGACAAATCTACGAGCAGTACTTC
V gene: TRBV6-5; D gene: TRBD1; CDR3 length: 13; J gene: TRBJ2-1; clone size: NA; CDR3 protein: CASSGQSYNEQFF; CDR3 DNA: TGTGCCAGCTCGGGACAGTCCTACAATGAGCAGTTCTTC
V gene: TRBV11-2; D gene: TRBD1; CDR3 length: 15; J gene: TRBJ2-2; clone size: few; CDR3 protein: CASSFRTGNTGELFF; CDR3 DNA: TGTGCCAGCAGCTTCCGGACAGGGAACACCGGGGAGCTGTTTTTT
V gene: TRBV25-1; D gene: TRBD2; CDR3 length: 15; J gene: TRBJ2-3; clone size: NA; CDR3 protein: CASSPASGGTDTQYF; CDR3 DNA: TGTGCCAGCAGTCCGGCTAGCGGGGGGACAGATACGCAGTATTTT
V gene: TRBV29-1; D gene: NA; CDR3 length: 13; J gene: TRBJ1-5; clone size: NA; CDR3 protein: CSVAGALNQPQHF; CDR3 DNA: TGCAGCGTTGCAGGGGCTCTAAATCAGCCCCAGCATTTT
V gene: TRBV11-3; D gene: TRBD2; CDR3 length: 15; J gene: TRBJ2-1; clone size: NA; CDR3 protein: CASSLRTSPYNEQFF; CDR3 DNA: TGTGCCAGCAGCTTAAGGACTAGCCCCTACAATGAGCAGTTCTTC
V gene: TRBV9; D gene: TRBD2; CDR3 length: 14; J gene: TRBJ2-3; clone size: NA; CDR3 protein: CASSPRGLATSQYF; CDR3 DNA: TGTGCCAGCAGCCCTCGGGGACTAGCCACATCGCAGTATTTT
V gene: TRBV12-3/TRBV12-4; D gene: NA; CDR3 length: 12; J gene: TRBJ1-4; clone size: NA; CDR3 protein: CASSLSPGLPFF; CDR3 DNA: TGTGCCAGCAGTCTATCACCGGGACTTCCGTTTTTT
V gene: TRBV3-1/TRBV3-2; D gene: NA; CDR3 length: 15; J gene: TRBJ2-7; clone size: NA; CDR3 protein: CASSQLSGPSYEQYF; CDR3 DNA: TGTGCCAGCAGCCAATTGTCTGGTCCCAGCTACGAGCAGTACTTC
V gene: TRBV6-4; D gene: TRBD2; CDR3 length: 15; J gene: TRBJ2-7; clone size: NA; CDR3 protein: CATQARDSGGGEQYF; CDR3 DNA: TGTGCCACCCAGGCCCGGGACTCCGGGGGGGGCGAGCAGTACTTC